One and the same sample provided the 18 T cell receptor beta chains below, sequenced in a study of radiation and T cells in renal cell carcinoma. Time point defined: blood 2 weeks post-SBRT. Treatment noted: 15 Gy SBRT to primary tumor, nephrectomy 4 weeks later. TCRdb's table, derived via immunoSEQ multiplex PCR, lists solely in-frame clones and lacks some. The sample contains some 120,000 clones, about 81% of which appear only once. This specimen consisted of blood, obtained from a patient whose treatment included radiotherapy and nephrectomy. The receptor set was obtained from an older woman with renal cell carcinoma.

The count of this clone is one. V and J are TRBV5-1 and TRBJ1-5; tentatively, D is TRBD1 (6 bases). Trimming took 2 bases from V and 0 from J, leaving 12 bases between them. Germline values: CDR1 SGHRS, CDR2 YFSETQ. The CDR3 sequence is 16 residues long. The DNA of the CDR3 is TGCGCCAGCAGCTTAGGGGACACTTATAGCAATCAGCCCCAGCATTTT. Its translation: CASSLGDTYSNQPQHF.

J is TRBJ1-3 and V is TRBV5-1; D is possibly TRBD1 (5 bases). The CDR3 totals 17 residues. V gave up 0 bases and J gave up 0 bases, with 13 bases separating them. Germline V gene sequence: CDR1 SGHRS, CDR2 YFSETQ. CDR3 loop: CASSLVATGNSGNTIYF. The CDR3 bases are TGCGCCAGCAGCTTGGTTGCTACAGGCAACTCTGGAAACACCATATATTTT.

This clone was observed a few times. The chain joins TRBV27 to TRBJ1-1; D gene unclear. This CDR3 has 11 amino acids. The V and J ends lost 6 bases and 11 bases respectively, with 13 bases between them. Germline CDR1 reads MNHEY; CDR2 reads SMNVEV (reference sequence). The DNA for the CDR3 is TGTGCCAGCAGGTGGGGTTTGGAGGCTTTCTTT. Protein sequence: CASRWGLEAFF.

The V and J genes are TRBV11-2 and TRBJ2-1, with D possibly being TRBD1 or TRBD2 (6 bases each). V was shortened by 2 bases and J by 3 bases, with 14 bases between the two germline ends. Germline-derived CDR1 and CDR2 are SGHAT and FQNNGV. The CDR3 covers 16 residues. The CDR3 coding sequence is TGTGCCAGCAGCTTAATCAAGGGGGGCCGCTACAATGAGCAGTTCTTC. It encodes CASSLIKGGRYNEQFF.

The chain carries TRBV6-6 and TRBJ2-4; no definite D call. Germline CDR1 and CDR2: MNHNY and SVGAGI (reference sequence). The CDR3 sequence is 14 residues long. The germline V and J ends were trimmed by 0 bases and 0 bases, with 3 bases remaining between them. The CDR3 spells CASSYSKAKNIQYF. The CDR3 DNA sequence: TGTGCCAGCAGTTACTCCAAAGCCAAAAACATTCAGTACTTC.

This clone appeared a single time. CDR3 region: CASSFAVFSGNTIYF. The CDR3 nucleotides are TGTGCCAGCAGTTTTGCAGTCTTCTCTGGAAACACCATATATTTT. The chain has TRBV28 and TRBJ1-3, with D unresolved. The CDR3 totals 15 residues. Trimming took 3 bases from V and 0 from J, leaving 9 bases between them. From germline, CDR1 is MDHEN and CDR2 SYDVKM.

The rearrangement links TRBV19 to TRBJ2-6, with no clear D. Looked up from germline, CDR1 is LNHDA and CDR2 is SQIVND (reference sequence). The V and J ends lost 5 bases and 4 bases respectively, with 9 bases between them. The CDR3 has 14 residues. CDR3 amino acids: CASSPTRGANVLTF. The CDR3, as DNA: TGTGCCAGTAGTCCGACGCGGGGGGCCAACGTCCTGACTTTC.

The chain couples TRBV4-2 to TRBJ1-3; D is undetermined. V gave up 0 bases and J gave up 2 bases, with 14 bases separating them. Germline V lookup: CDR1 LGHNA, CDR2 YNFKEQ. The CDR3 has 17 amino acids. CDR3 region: CASSQDRRPSPGNTIYF. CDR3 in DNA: TGTGCCAGCAGCCAAGATCGTAGGCCCTCTCCTGGAAACACCATATATTTT.

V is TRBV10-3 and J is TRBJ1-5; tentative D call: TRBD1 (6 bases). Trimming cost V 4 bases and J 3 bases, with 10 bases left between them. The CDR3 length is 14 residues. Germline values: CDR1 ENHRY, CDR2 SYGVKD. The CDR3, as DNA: TGTGCCATCAGTGGACAGGCAACCAATCAGCCCCAGCATTTT. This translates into CAISGQATNQPQHF.

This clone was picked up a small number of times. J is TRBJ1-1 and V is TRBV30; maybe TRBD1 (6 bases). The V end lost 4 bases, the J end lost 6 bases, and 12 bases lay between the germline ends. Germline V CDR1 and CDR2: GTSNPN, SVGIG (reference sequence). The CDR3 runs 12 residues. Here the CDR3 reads CAWTGGRSEAFF. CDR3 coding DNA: TGTGCCTGGACTGGGGGGCGGTCTGAAGCTTTCTTT.

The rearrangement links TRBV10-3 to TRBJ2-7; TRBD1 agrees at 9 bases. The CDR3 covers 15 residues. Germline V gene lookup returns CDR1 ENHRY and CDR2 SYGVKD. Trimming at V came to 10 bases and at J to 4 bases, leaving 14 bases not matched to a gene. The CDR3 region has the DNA TGTGCCACAGAAAGAGACCGGGACAGGGATTACGAGCAGTACTTC. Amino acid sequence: CATERDRDRDYEQYF.

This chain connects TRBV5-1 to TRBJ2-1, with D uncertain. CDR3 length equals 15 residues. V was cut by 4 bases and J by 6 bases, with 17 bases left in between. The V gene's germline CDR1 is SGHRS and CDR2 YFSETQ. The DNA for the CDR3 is TGCGCCAGCAGCCTCCCTAACGTTGTGAGCAATGAGCAGTTCTTC. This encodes CASSLPNVVSNEQFF.

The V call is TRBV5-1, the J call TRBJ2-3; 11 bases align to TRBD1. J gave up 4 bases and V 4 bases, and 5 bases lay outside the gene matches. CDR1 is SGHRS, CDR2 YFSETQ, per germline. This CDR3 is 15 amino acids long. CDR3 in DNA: TGCGCCAGCAGCAAGGACAGGGGGCGGGCAGATACGCAGTATTTT. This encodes CASSKDRGRADTQYF.

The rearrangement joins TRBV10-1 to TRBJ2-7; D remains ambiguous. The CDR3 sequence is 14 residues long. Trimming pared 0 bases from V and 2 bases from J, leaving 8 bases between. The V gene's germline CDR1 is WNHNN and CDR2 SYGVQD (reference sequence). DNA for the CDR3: TGCGCCAGCAGTGAGTCGAGAAAGCCCTACGAGCAGTACTTC. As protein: CASSESRKPYEQYF.

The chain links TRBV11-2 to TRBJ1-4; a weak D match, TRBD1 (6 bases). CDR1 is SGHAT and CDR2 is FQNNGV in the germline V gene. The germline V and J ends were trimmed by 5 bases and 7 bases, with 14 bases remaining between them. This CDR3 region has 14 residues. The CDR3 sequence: CASSPSTGSEKLFF. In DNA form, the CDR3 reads TGTGCCAGCAGCCCTTCCACAGGGAGTGAAAAACTGTTTTTT.

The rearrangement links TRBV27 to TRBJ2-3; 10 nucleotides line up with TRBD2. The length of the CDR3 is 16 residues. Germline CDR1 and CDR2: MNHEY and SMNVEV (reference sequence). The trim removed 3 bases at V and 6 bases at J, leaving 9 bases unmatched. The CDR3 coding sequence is TGTGCCAGCAGTTTCGGTACTAGCGGGGCGGGGGATACGCAGTATTTT. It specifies CASSFGTSGAGDTQYF.

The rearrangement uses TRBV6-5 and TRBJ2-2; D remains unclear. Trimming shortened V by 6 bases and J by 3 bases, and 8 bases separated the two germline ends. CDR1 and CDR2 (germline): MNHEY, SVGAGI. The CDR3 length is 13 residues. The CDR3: CASSPSDTGELFF. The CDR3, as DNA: TGTGCCAGCAGCCCCTCGGACACCGGGGAGCTGTTTTTT.

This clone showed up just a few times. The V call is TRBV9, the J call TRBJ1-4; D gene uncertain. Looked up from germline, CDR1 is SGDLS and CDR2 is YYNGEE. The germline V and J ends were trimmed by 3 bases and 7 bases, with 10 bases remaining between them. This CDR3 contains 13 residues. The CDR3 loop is CASSALFGEKLFF. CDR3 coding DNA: TGTGCCAGCAGCGCCCTCTTTGGTGAAAAACTGTTTTTT.